This T cell receptor beta chain was documented in a study of cytomegalovirus exposure and HLA in healthy donors. Points on this clone: Its antigen is not identified.

The PCR contained 60 Vbeta and 13 Jbeta primers. TCRdb's copy holds only in-frame clones and misses some; the assay was immunoSEQ multiplex PCR. The data contain approximately 110,000 clones, about 74% of them singletons. This CDR3 spans 17 amino acids. Germline loops: CDR1 SNHLY, CDR2 FYNNEI. J lost 2 bases, V lost 8 bases, and 13 bases had no gene match. Study conclusions and caveats: About 87% or about 30% of the time was how often most TCR beta V segments were productive, according to an earlier analysis. Most of the CMV-associated TCR beta chains (in a later analysis) appeared to be HLA-restricted.

Participants comprised healthy donors of bone marrow. The rearrangement links TRBV2 to TRBJ2-5, with 11 positions matching TRBD2. The TCR sequence derives from a woman aged 50 to 60 in good health and CMV-seropositive. Sequencing input: PBMCs. CDR3 sequence reads: CASGFGLAGKPQETQYF. The CDR3 nucleotides are TGTGCCAGCGGGTTTGGACTAGCGGGCAAACCACAAGAGACCCAGTACTTC.